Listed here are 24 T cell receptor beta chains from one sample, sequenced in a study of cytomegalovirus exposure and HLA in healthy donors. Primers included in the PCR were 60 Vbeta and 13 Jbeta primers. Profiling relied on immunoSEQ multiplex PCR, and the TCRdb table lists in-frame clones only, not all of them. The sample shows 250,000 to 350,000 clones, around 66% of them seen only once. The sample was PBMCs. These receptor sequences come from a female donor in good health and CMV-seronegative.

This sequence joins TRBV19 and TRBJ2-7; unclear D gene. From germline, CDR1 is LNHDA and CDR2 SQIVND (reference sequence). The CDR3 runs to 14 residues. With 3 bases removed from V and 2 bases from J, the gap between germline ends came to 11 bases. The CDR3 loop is CASSISPQAYEQYF. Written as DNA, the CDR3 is TGTGCCAGTAGTATCTCCCCCCAGGCCTACGAGCAGTACTTC.

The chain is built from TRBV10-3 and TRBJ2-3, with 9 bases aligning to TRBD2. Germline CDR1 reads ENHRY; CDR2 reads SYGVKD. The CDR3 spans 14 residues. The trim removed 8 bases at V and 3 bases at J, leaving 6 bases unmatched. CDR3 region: CAIGRAGGTDTQYF. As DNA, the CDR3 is TGTGCCATCGGCAGGGCGGGAGGGACAGATACGCAGTATTTT.

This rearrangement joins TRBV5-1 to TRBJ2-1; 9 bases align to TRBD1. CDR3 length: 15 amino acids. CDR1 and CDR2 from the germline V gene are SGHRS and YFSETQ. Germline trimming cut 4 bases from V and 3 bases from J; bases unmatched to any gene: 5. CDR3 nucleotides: TGCGCCAGCAGCGCACAGGGGGCTGGCTACAATGAGCAGTTCTTC. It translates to CASSAQGAGYNEQFF. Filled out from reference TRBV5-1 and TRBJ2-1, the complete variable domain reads KAGVTQTPRYLIKTRGQQVTLSCSPISGHRSVSWYQQTPGQGLQFLFEYFSETQRNKGNFPGRFSGRQFSNSRSEMNVSTLELGDSALYLCASSAQGAGYNEQFFGPGTRLTVL.

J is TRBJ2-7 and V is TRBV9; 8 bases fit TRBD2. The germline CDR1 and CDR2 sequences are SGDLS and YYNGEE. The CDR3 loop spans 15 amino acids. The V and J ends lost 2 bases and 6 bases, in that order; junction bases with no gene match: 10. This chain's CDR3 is CASSVYSGSFGEQYF. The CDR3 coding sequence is TGTGCCAGCAGCGTTTACAGCGGGAGTTTTGGCGAGCAGTACTTC.

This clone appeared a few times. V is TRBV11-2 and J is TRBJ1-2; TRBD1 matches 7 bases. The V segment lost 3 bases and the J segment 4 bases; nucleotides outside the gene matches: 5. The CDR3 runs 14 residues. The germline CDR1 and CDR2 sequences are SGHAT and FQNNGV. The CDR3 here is CASSLTGSSYGYTF. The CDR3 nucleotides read TGTGCCAGCAGCTTGACAGGGAGTAGCTATGGCTACACCTTC. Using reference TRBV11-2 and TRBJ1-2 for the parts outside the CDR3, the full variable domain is EAGVAQSPRYKIIEKRQSVAFWCNPISGHATLYWYQQILGQGPKLLIQFQNNGVVDDSQLPKDRFSAERLKGVDSTLKIQPAKLEDSAVYLCASSLTGSSYGYTFGSGTRLTVV.

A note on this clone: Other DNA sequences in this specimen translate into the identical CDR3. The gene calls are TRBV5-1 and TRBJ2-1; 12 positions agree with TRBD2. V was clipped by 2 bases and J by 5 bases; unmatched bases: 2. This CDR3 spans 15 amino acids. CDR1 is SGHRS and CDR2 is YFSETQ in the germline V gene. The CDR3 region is CASSFGLAGNNEQFF. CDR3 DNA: TGCGCCAGCAGCTTTGGACTAGCGGGAAACAATGAGCAGTTCTTC.

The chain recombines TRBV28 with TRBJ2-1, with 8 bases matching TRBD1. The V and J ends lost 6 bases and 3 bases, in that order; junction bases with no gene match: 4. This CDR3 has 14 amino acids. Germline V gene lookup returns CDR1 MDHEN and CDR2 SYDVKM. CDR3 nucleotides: TGTGCCAGCAGGAAGACAGGGGTCTACAATGAGCAGTTCTTC. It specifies CASRKTGVYNEQFF.

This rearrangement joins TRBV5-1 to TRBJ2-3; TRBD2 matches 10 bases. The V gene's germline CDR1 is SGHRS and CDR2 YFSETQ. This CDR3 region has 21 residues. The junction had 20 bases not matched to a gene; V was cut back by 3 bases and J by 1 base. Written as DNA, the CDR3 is TGCGCCAGCAGCTACAACGTGGAGGCGAGATACCTAGCGGGGGGCACAGATACGCAGTATTTT. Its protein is CASSYNVEARYLAGGTDTQYF.

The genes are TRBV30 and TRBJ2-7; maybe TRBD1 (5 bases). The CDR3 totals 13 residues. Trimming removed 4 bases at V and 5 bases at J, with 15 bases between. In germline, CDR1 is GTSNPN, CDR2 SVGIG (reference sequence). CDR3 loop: CAWIEPGFNEQYF. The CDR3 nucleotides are TGTGCCTGGATAGAGCCAGGGTTCAACGAGCAGTACTTC.

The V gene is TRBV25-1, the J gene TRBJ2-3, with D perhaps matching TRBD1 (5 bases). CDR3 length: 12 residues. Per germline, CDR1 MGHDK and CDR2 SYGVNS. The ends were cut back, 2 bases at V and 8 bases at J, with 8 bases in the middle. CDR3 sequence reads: CASSEPGSTQYF. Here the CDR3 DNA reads TGTGCCAGCAGTGAACCAGGGTCTACGCAGTATTTT.

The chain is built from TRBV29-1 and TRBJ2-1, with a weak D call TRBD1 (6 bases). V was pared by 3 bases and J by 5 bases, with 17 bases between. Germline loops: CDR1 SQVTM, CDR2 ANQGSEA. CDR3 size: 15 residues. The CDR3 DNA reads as TGCAGCGTTGACCCTAGGTGGGGGCCTGACAATGAGCAGTTCTTC. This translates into CSVDPRWGPDNEQFF.

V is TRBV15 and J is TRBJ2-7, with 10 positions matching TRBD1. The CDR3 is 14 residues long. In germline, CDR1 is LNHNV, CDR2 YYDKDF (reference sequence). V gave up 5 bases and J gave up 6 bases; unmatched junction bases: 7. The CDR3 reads CATSYRDRGGEQYF. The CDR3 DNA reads TGTGCCACCAGCTACCGGGACAGGGGTGGCGAGCAGTACTTC. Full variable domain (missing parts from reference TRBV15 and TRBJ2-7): DAMVIQNPRYQVTQFGKPVTLSCSQTLNHNVMYWYQQKSSQAPKLLFHYYDKDFNNEADTPDNFQSRRPNTSFCFLDIRSPGLGDTAMYLCATSYRDRGGEQYFGPGTRLTVT.

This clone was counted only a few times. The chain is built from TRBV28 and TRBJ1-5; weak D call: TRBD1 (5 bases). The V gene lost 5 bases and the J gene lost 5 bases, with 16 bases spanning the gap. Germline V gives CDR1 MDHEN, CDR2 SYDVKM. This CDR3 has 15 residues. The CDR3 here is CASSPRQGSYQPQHF. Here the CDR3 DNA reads TGTGCCAGCAGTCCACGGCAGGGTTCGTATCAGCCCCAGCATTTT.

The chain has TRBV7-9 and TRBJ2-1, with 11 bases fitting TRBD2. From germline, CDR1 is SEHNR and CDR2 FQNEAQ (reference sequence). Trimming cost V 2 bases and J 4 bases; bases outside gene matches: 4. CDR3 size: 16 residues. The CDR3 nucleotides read TGTGCCAGCAGCTTAAGGACTAGCGGGCTGTACAATGAGCAGTTCTTC. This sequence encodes CASSLRTSGLYNEQFF. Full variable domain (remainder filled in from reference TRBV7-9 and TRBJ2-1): DTGVSQNPRHKITKRGQNVTFRCDPISEHNRLYWYRQTLGQGPEFLTYFQNEAQLEKSRLLSDRFSAERPKGSFSTLEIQRTEQGDSAMYLCASSLRTSGLYNEQFFGPGTRLTVL.

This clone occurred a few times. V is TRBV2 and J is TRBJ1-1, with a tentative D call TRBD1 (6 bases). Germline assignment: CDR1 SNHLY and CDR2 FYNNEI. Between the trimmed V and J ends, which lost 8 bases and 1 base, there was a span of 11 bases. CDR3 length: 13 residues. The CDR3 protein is CASGTGKNTEAFF. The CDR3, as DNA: TGTGCCAGCGGTACAGGGAAGAACACTGAAGCTTTCTTT.

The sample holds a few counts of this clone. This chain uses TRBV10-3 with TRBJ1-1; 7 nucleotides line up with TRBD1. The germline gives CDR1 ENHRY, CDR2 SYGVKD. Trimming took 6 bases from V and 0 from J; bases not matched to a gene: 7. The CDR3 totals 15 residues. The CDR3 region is CAISTGGQMNTEAFF. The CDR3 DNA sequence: TGTGCCATCAGCACCGGGGGACAGATGAACACTGAAGCTTTCTTT.

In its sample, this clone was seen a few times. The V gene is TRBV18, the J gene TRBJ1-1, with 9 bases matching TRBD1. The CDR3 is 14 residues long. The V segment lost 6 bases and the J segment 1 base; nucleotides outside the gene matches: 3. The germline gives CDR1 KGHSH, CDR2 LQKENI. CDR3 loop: CASSKGQGNTEAFF. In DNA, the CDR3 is TGTGCCAGCTCTAAGGGACAGGGGAACACTGAAGCTTTCTTT.

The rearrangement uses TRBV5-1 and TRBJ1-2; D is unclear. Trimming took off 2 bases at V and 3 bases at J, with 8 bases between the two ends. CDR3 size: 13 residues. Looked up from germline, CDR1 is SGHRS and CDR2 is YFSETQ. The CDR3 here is CASSFRRDYGYTF. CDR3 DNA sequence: TGCGCCAGCAGCTTTAGGAGGGACTATGGCTACACCTTC.

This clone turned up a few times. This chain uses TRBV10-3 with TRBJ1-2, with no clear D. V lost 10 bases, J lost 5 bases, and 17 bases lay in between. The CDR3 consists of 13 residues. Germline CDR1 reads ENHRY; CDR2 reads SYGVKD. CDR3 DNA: TGTGCCACCCAGCCCGGCGGAAATTATGGCTACACCTTC. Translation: CATQPGGNYGYTF.

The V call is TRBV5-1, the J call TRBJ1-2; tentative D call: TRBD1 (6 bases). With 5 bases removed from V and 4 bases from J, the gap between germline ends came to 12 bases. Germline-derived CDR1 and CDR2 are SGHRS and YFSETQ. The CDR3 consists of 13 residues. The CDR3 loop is CASSSGQIYGYTF. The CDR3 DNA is TGCGCCAGCAGTTCAGGACAGATCTATGGCTACACCTTC.

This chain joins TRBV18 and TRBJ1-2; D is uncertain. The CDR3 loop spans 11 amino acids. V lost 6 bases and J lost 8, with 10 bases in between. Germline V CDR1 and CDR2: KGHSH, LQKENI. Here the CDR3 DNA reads TGTGCCAGCTCCCGCTTAGAAGGCTACACCTTC. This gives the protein CASSRLEGYTF.

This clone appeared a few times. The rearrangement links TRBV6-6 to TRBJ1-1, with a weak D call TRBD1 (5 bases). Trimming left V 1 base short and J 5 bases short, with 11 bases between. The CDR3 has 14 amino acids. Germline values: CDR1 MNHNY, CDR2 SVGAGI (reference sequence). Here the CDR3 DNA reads TGTGCCAGCAGTTACTGGGGCGCAGGAACTGAAGCTTTCTTT. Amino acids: CASSYWGAGTEAFF.

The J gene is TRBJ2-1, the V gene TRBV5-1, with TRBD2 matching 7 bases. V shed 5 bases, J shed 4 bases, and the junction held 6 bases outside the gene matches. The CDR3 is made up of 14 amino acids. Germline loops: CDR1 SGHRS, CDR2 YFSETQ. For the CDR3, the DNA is TGCGCCAGCAGTCCGGGAGGAAATTACAATGAGCAGTTCTTC. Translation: CASSPGGNYNEQFF. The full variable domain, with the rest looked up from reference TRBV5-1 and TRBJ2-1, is KAGVTQTPRYLIKTRGQQVTLSCSPISGHRSVSWYQQTPGQGLQFLFEYFSETQRNKGNFPGRFSGRQFSNSRSEMNVSTLELGDSALYLCASSPGGNYNEQFFGPGTRLTVL.

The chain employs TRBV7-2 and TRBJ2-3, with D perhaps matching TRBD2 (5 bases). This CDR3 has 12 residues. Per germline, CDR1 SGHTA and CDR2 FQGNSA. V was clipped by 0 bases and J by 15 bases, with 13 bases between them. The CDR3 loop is CASSLAKRSVYF. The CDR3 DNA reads TGTGCCAGCAGCTTAGCGAAGCGGTCCGTATATTTT.